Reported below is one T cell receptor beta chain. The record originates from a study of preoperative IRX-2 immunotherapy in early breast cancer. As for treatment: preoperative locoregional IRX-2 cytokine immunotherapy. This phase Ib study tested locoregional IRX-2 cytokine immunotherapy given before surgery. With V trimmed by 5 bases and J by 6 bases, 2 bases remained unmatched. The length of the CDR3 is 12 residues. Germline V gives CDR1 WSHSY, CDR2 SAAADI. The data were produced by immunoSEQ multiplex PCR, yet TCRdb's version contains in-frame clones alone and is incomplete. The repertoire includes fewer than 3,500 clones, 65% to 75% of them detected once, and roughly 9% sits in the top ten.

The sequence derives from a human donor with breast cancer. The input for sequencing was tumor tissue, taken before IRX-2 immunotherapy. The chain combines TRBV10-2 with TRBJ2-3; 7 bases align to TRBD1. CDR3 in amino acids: CASSTGADTQYF. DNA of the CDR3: TGCGCCAGCAGTACAGGGGCCGATACGCAGTATTTT.